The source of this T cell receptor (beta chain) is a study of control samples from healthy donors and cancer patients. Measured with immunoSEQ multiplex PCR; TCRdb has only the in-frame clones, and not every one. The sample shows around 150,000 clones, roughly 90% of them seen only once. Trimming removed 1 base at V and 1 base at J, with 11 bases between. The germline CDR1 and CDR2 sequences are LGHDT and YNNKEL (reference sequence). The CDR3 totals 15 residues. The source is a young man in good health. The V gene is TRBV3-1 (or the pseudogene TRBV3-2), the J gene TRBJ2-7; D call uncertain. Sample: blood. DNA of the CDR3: TGTGCCAGCAGCCAAGCCCAAACTGGATCCTACGAGCAGTACTTC. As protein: CASSQAQTGSYEQYF.